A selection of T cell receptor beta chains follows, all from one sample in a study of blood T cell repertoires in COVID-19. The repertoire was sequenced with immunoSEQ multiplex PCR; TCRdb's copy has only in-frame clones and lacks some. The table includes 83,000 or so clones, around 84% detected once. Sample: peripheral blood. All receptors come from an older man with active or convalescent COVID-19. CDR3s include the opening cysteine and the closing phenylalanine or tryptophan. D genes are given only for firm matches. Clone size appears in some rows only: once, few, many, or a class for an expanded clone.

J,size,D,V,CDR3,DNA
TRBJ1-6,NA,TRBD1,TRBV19,CASMDRGNSPLHF,TGTGCCAGTATGGACAGGGGTAATTCACCCCTCCACTTT
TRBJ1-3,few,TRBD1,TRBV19,CASSHTGGDFGSGNTIYF,TGTGCCAGTAGCCATACAGGGGGCGATTTCGGTTCTGGAAACACCATATATTTT
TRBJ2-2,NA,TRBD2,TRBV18,CASSNRLAGNTGELFF,TGTGCCAGCTCAAACAGACTAGCGGGAAACACCGGGGAGCTGTTTTTT
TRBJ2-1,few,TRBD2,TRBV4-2,CASSQAVSGGRSFEQFF,TGTGCCAGCAGCCAAGCTGTTAGCGGGGGTCGCTCGTTCGAGCAGTTCTTC
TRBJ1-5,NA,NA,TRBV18,CASSPLAGANGNQPQHF,TGTGCCAGCTCACCACTCGCAGGGGCCAATGGGAATCAGCCCCAGCATTTT
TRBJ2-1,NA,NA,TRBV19,CASSIARLDNEQFF,TGTGCCAGTAGTATAGCTCGACTAGACAATGAGCAGTTCTTC
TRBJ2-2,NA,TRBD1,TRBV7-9,CASSLGGTGDITGELFF,TGTGCCAGCAGCTTAGGTGGAACAGGGGACATCACCGGGGAGCTGTTTTTT
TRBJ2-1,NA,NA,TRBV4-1,CASSQGPGEATYNEQFF,TGCGCCAGCAGCCAAGGCCCGGGGGAGGCCACCTACAATGAGCAGTTCTTC
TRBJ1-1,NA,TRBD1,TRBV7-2,CASSSDRGRMNTEAFF,TGTGCCAGCAGCTCCGACAGGGGTCGTATGAACACTGAAGCTTTCTTT
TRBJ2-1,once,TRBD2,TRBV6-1,CASSPLAGEQFF,TGTGCCAGCAGTCCCTTAGCGGGGGAGCAGTTCTTC
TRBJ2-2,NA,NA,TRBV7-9,CASSSESANTGELFF,TGTGCCAGCAGTTCAGAGAGCGCGAACACCGGGGAGCTGTTTTTT
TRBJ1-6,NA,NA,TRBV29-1,CSVRDRSYNSPLHF,TGCAGCGTACGGGATCGAAGTTATAATTCACCCCTCCACTTT
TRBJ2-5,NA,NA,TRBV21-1,CASSPHPGQPAETQYF,TGTGCCAGCAGCCCGCACCCCGGACAGCCCGCGGAGACCCAGTACTTC
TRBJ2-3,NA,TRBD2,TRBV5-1,CASSRAGVRTDTQYF,TGCGCCAGCAGCCGGGCGGGGGTTCGGACAGATACGCAGTATTTT
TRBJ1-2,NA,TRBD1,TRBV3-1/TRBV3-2,CASSAGQDYGYTF,TGTGCCAGCAGCGCGGGACAGGACTATGGCTACACCTTC
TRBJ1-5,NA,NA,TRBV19,CASSIGRSGNQPQHF,TGTGCCAGTAGTATAGGGCGTTCGGGGAATCAGCCCCAGCATTTT
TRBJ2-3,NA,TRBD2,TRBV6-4,CASSVGTSESTDTQYF,TGTGCCAGCAGTGTGGGGACTAGCGAGAGCACAGATACGCAGTATTTT
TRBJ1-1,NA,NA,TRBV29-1,CSGSRVGAYYAFF,TGCAGCGGGTCTCGTGTGGGCGCATATTACGCTTTCTTT